Below, one TCR beta chain is given with its context. This clonotype was counted a single time. The specificity of this receptor is unknown. Base qualities were left out, and no much larger clone turns up one base away. This specimen comes from a study of blood T cells in healthy people across ages (dated by TCRdb to the mid-2010s). About the full investigation: Template switching captured roughly one uniquely barcoded TCR beta cDNA molecule per two T cells in model experiments. Two additional independent replicas of 1 million unique cDNA reads from the same blood draw were analyzed for two donors (one aged 18 to 29 and one aged 80 or older). The donors were split into four age groups: young (average 16 years), middle-aged (around 40), aged (roughly 65) and long-lived (under 85). Using deep sequencing normalized with unique cDNA molecular identifiers, the study measured how TCR beta repertoire diversity changes with age.

CDR1 and CDR2 were assigned from the germline V gene as MNHEY and SVGEGT. The CDR3 runs 14 amino acids, cysteine and phenylalanine included. Only the CDR3 part of the read is kept: 42 bases, read in frame from the first base. Trimmed from V: 2 bases; trimmed from J: 5 bases; junction bases lacking a gene match: 4. Systemically healthy Caucasian individuals from Russia, around 38 in total and aged roughly 6 to 100 years, were included as donors. Each donor gave ten milliliters of peripheral blood, drawn into EDTA-treated Vacutainer tubes. Ficoll-Paque density-gradient centrifugation was used to isolate PBMCs, with at least 7 million per sample. Total RNA, at least 5 micrograms per sample, was extracted from PBMCs with Trizol reagent. For every donor, flow cytometry on a PBMC aliquot measured the percentage of naive CD45RAhigh/CD27high T cells. The method behind the library was 5' RACE. Instrument on record: Illumina HiSeq 2500. The second PCR ran for roughly 7 to 12 cycles and used a J-beta primer mix along with a sample-barcoded 5' primer. A unique molecular identifier was introduced onto each TCR beta cDNA molecule by a template-switch 5' adaptor carrying 12 random nucleotides. Each sample yielded at least 2.5 million CDR3-containing paired-end reads. The Mint cDNA synthesis kit, primed by a TRBC-specific oligonucleotide, was used to synthesize first-strand cDNA from all RNA. Following uracil-DNA glycosylase treatment, all cDNA underwent a first 18-cycle PCR with the universal primers M1SS and BC2_uni_R. From the authors' description of their analysis: For normalization, 1 million high-quality reads were randomly selected from each sample, with every read carrying a distinct molecular identifier. Instead of being binned into consensus sequences, reads that shared molecular identifiers were thrown out. CDR3 identification, clonotype clustering and error correction used MiTCR with a Q25 quality threshold and the strictest error-elimination algorithm. A nonparametric unseen species model with Euler transformation was used to estimate a lower bound on total TCR beta diversity. TCRdb's own reprocessing of the public reads used fastp at Q25 and MiXCR and kept productive beta chains. All rows with the same CDR3 protein become a single entry with the most common DNA and genes. The V and J calls shown here were made by TCRdb, not taken from the authors' results. The sample data list roughly 700,000 distinct CDR3 sequences, and around 25% of these were observed just once. The top ten constitute under 9.5% of the sample.

What the authors observed across the whole study: Donor CMV infection status was unknown, potentially confounding age-related changes in expanded clonotypes. Observed TCR beta diversity per million T cells fell roughly linearly with age, and a significant reduction was already apparent by age about 43. There was a strong correlation between observed TCR beta diversity and the percentage of naive T cells measured by flow cytometry. Estimates of total diversity based on one million sequenced T cells were considered lower bounds and underestimates. Because profiling used bulk unsorted PBMCs, naive and antigen-experienced compartments could not be compared conclusively. Compared with the aged group, more naive CD4+ T cells, fewer expanded clones and increased TCR diversity were shown by the long-lived group, suggesting age selection.

The data were also submitted as part of a second study, on T cells of mothers and their children. As that second study puts it: Nine systemically healthy Caucasian individuals, comprising three mothers and their six children, were included as donors. cDNA synthesis consumed the entire amount of extracted RNA, loaded at 1.5 ug RNA in each 15 ul reaction. In the second PCR, the M1S primer added sample barcodes and 2-4 random nucleotides. Each mother yielded over 8 million TCR beta CDR3 reads and each child about 3 million reads. In both related and unrelated pairs, thymic selection shapes the output of TCR recombination in a similar way, with inherited differences having only a minor effect. Normalized repertoire overlap was always found to be slightly, but never significantly, higher in related mother-child pairs than in unrelated mother-child pairs. With a sensitivity of approximately 100 clones per million clonotypes, no persistent microchimeric T cell clones were detected. Deep NGS was used in the study to compare the TCR beta repertoires of mothers and children and to look for features that separate related mother-child pairs from unrelated individuals. Mothers averaged roughly 40 +/- 4 years of age and children averaged 11 +/- 4 years. Libraries were sequenced on Illumina HiSeq 2000 with 100+100 nt paired-end reads after adapter ligation with NEBNext reagents. Mother and child libraries were prepared a month apart and sequenced in separate runs to prevent cross-contamination. For each donor, between about 500,000 and 2,100,000 distinct TCR beta clonotypes were identified. Naive TCR beta clonotypes were estimated from low-frequency clonotypes matched to each donor's FACS-determined naive share, without sorting.

What was sequenced was blood. The receptor comes from a boy younger than 18 in good health. The chain employs TRBV6-2 or TRBV6-3 and TRBJ2-7, with 9 junctional bases fitting TRBD1. The CDR3 corresponds to CASSYLTGGDEQYF. The sequence in DNA is TGTGCCAGCAGTTACCTGACAGGGGGTGACGAGCAGTACTTC.